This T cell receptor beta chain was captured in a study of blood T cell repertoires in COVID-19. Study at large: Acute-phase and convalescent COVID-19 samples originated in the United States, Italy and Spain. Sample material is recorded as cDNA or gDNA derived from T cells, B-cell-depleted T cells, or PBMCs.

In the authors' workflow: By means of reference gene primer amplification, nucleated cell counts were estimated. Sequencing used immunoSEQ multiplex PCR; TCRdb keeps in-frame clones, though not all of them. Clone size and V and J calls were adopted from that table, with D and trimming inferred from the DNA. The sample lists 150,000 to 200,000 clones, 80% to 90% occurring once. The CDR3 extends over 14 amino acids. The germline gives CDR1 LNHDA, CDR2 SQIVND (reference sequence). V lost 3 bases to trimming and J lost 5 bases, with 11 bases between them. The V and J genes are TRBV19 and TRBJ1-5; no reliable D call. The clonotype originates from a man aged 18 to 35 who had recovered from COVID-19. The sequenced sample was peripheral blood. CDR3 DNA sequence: TGTGCCAGTAGTATCTCGCGCCTCTATCAGCCCCAGCATTTT. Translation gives CASSISRLYQPQHF. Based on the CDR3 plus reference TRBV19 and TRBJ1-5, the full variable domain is DGGITQSPKYLFRKEGQNVTLSCEQNLNHDAMYWYRQDPGQGLRLIYYSQIVNDFQKGDIAEGYSVSREKKESFPLTVTSAQKNPTAFYLCASSISRLYQPQHFGDGTRLSIL.